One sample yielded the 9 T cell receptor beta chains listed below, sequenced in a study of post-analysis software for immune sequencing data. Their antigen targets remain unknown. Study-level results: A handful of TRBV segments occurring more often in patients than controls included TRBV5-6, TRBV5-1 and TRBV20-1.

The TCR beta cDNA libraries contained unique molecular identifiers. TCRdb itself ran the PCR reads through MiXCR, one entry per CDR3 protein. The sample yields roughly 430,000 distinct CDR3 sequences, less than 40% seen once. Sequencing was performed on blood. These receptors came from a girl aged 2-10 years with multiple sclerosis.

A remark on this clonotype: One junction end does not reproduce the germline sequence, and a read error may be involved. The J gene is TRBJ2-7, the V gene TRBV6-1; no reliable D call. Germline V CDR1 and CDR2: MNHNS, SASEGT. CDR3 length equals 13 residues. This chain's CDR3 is CTSSVGVTYEQYF. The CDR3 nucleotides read TGTACCAGCAGTGTTGGGGTTACCTACGAGCAGTACTTC.

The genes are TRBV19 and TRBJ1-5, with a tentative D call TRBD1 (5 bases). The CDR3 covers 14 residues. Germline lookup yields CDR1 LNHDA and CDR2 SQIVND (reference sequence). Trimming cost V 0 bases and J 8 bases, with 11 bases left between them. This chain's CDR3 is CASSIDGTSKPQHF. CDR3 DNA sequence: TGTGCCAGTAGTATAGACGGGACTTCGAAGCCCCAGCATTTT.

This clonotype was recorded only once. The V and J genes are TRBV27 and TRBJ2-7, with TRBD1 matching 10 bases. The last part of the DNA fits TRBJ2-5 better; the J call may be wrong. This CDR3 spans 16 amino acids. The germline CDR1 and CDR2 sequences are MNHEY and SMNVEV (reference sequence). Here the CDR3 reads CASSLRDRGPWETQYF. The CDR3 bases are TGTGCCAGCAGTTTACGGGACAGGGGACCTTGGGAGACCCAGTACTTC.

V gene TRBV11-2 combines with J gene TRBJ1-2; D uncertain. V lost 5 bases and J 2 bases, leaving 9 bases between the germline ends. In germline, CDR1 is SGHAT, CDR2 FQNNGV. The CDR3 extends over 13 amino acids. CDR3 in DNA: TGTGCCAGCAGCGCAGGACGGAACTATGGCTACACCTTC. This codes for CASSAGRNYGYTF.

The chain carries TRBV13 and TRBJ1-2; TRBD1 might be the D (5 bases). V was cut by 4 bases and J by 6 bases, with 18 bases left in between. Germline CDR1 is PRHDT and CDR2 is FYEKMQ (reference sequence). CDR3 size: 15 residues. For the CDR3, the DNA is TGTGCCAGCAGCTCCCTGGGCCTATCGGGACATGGCTACACCTTC. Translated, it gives CASSSLGLSGHGYTF.

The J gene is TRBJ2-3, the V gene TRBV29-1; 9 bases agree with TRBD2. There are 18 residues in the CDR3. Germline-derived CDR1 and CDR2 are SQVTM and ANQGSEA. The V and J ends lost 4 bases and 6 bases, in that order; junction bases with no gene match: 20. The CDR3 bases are TGCAGCGTTGGTGTGGTAGCGGGGGCCCTCCGAGAGGGGGATACGCAGTATTTT. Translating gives CSVGVVAGALREGDTQYF.

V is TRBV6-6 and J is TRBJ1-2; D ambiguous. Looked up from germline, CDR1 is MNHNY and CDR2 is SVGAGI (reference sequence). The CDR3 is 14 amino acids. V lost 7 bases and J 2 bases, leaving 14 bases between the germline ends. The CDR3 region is CASTSSRQNYGYTF. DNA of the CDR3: TGTGCCAGCACTTCAAGCAGGCAAAACTATGGCTACACCTTC.

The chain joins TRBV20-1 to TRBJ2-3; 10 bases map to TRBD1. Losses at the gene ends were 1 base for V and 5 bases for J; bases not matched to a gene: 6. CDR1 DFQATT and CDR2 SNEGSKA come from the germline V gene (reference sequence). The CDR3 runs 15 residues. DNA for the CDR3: TGCAGTGCTAGAGGCGACAGGGGGCGCGGAGATACGCAGTATTTT. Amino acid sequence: CSARGDRGRGDTQYF.

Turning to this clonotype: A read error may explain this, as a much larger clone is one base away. CDR3 in amino acids: CASSARAAGNYGYTF. The CDR3 DNA reads as TGTGCCAGCAGCGCAAGGGCAGCGGGCAACTATGGCTACACCTTC. This rearrangement joins TRBV7-2 to TRBJ1-2; D gene unclear. Germline lookup yields CDR1 SGHTA and CDR2 FQGNSA. Trimming left V 5 bases short and J 2 bases short, with 15 bases between. This CDR3 region has 15 residues.